This T cell receptor (beta chain) was retrieved from a study of T cell responses to AZD1222 COVID-19 vaccine. Here immunoSEQ multiplex PCR was the method, and the copy in TCRdb shows in-frame clones only, minus some. The data contain about 130,000 clones, roughly 92% of them singletons. This clone was seen just once. The antigen is unknown. V lost 2 bases to trimming and J lost 6 bases, with 7 bases between them. The CDR3 runs 13 residues. Broader study findings: Sampling that yielded the repertoires occurred only after the peak T cell response. Nearly half of spike-specific TCRs reportedly target variant regions that are unmutated in the B.1.351 and B.1.1.7 variants. The donor cohort was predominantly white British with a female majority, and clonal diversity may have been underestimated.

The receptor's source is an adult in good health. Source: peripheral blood, taken on day 0 of AZD1222 vaccination. The J gene is TRBJ2-2, the V gene TRBV12-3 or TRBV12-4; D is perhaps TRBD1 (6 bases). The CDR3 here is CASSLRQAGELFF. CDR3 coding DNA: TGTGCCAGCAGTTTACGACAGGCCGGGGAGCTGTTTTTT.